Sequencing of this T cell receptor (beta chain) was carried out in a study of T cells in localized non-small cell lung cancer. Assay: immunoSEQ multiplex PCR; the TCRdb copy retains only in-frame clones and omits some. The data contain tens of thousands of clones, roughly nine tenths of them singletons. Study-wide points: Appearing in adjacent lung were a median roughly 60 of the top 100 tumor clones. Compared with tumor, uninvolved adjacent lung displayed greater T cell clonality, ranking highest overall. Prolonged overall survival went with higher T cell density in the blood.

A word on this clone: The antigen is undetermined.

The CDR3 is 16 residues long. The ends were cut back, 6 bases at V and 2 bases at J, with 19 bases in the middle. Looked up from germline, CDR1 is MNHEY and CDR2 is SMNVEV (reference sequence). The material was peripheral blood, obtained before any cancer treatment. This TCR was recovered from a man aged 35 to 70 with stage I lung adenocarcinoma. This chain uses TRBV27 with TRBJ2-5; the D gene is possibly TRBD2 (6 bases). Here the CDR3 DNA reads TGTGCCAGCAGGGCGTTGGTGGGGGGAAGGCAAGAGACCCAGTACTTC. Protein product: CASRALVGGRQETQYF.